The clone carrying this T cell receptor (beta chain) showed up just a few times. Its specificity is not known. A sample-barcoded 5' primer and a J-beta primer mix were used in a second PCR of roughly 7 to 12 cycles. TCRdb reprocessed the 5' RACE reads with MiXCR, giving one entry per CDR3 protein. The repertoire holds 1,500,000 or so distinct CDR3 sequences, with around 40% as singletons. The sample comes from a study of blood T cells in healthy people across ages. Study results and limitations: Higher diversity and more naive CD4+ cells were features of long-lived donors, compared to aged donors. The unsorted PBMCs prevented any conclusive comparison of naive versus antigen-experienced cells.

Russia was home to the donors, healthy Caucasian individuals aged about 6 to 90. The total RNA that was extracted per sample amounted to at least 5.5 micrograms. CDR3 length: 13 residues. V gave up 2 bases and J gave up 2 bases, with 7 bases separating them. The gene calls are TRBV12-3 or TRBV12-4 and TRBJ2-7, with no clear D. This clonotype was obtained from a woman aged 18-29 years in good health. The sample was blood. CDR3 DNA: TGTGCCAGCAGTTTACCGACACCCTACGAGCAGTACTTC. Translated: CASSLPTPYEQYF.